This TCR beta chain was sequenced in a study of T cell responses to AZD1222 COVID-19 vaccine. From germline, CDR1 is MDHEN and CDR2 SYDVKM. With V trimmed by 5 bases and J by 2 bases, 3 bases remained unmatched. The CDR3 is made up of 15 amino acids. The protocol was immunoSEQ multiplex PCR, while the TCRdb copy is restricted to in-frame clones and leaves out a portion. The table has roughly 100,000 clones, over 80% seen once. Sample: peripheral blood, taken on day 0 of AZD1222 vaccination. This chain links TRBV28 with TRBJ1-4; 9 bases are shared with TRBD1. The TCR comes from an adult in good health. The CDR3 sequence: CASSPTGGTNEKLFF. CDR3 DNA: TGTGCCAGCAGTCCGACAGGGGGTACTAATGAAAAACTGTTTTTT.